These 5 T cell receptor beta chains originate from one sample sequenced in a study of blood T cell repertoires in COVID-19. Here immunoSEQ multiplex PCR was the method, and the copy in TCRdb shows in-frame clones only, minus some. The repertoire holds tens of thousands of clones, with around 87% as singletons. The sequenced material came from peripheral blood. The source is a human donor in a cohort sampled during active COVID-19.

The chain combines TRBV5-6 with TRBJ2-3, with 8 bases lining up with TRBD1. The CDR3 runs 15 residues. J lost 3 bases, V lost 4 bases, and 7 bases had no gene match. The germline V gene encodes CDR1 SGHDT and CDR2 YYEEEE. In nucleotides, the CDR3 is TGTGCCAGCAGCCTACCAGGGGGCTTGACAGATACGCAGTATTTT. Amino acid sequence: CASSLPGGLTDTQYF.

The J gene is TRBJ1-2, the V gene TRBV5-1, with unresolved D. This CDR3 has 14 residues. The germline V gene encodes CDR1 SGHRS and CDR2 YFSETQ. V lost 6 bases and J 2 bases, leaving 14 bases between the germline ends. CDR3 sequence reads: CASTNGVRNYGYTF. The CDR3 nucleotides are TGCGCCAGCACCAACGGAGTCCGAAACTATGGCTACACCTTC.

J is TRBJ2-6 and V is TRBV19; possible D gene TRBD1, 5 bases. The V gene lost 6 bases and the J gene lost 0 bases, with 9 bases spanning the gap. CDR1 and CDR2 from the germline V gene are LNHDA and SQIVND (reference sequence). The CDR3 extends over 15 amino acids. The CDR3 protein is CASRTTDSGANVLTF. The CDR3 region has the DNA TGTGCCAGTAGAACGACAGACTCTGGGGCCAACGTCCTGACTTTC.

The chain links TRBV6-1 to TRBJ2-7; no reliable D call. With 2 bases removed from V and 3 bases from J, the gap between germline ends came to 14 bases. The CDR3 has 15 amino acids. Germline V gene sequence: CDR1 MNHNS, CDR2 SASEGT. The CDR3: CASSELQQSNYEQYF. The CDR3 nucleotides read TGTGCCAGCAGTGAACTACAGCAGTCAAACTACGAGCAGTACTTC.

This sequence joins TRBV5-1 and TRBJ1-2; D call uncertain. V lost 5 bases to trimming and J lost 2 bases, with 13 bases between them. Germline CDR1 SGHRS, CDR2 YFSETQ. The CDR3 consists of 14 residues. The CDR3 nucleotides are TGCGCCAGCAGTTCAGAAATTTCCAACTATGGCTACACCTTC. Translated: CASSSEISNYGYTF.